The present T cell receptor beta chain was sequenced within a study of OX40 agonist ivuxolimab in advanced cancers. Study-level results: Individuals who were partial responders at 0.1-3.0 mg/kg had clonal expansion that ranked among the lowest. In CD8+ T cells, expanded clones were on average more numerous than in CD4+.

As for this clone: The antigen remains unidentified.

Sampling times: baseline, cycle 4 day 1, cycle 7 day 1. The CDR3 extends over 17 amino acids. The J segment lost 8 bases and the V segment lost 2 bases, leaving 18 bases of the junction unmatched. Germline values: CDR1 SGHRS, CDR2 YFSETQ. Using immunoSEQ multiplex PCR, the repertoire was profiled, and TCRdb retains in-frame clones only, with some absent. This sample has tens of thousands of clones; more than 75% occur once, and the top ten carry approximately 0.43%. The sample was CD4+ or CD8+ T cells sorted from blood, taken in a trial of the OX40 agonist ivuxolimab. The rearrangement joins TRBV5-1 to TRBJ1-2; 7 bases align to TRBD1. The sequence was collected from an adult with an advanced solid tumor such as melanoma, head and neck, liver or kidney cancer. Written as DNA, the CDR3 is TGCGCCAGCAGCTTATCAGACGGACAGGCCCCTCGTCAAGGCTACACCTTC. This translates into CASSLSDGQAPRQGYTF.